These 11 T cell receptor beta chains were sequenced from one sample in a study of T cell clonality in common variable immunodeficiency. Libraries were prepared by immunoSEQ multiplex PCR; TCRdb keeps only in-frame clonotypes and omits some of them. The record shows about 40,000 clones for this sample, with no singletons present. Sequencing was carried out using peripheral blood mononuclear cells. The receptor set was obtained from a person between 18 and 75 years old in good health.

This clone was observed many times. CDR3 DNA (partial): TGTGCCAGTACCCCCCGATCTTCCACAGGGGCAAGAGGC. This gives the protein CASTPRSSTGARG. The whole CDR3 region reads CASTPRSSTGARGYTF. This chain links TRBV19 with TRBJ1-2, with 7 bases lining up with TRBD1. Read data end 3 residues before the CDR3 end; the end is taken from the germline J gene. Germline lookup yields CDR1 LNHDA and CDR2 SQIVND (reference sequence). CDR3 length equals 16 residues.

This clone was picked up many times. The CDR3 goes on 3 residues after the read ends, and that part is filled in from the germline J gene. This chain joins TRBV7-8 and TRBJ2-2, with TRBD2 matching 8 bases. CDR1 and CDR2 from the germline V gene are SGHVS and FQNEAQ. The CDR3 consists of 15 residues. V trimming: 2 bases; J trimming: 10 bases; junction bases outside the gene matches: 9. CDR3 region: CASSLLTSATAELFF. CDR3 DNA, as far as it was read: TGTGCCAGCAGCTTATTGACTAGCGCTACAGCGGAG.

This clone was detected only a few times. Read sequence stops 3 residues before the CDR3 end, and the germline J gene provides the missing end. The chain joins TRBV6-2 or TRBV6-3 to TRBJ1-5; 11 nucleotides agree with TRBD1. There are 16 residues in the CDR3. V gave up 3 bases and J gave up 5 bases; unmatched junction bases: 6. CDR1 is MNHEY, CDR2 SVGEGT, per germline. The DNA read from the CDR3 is TGTGCCAGCAGTTATCGACCGGGACAGGGGGATCAGCCC. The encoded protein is CASSYRPGQGDQP. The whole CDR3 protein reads CASSYRPGQGDQPQHF.

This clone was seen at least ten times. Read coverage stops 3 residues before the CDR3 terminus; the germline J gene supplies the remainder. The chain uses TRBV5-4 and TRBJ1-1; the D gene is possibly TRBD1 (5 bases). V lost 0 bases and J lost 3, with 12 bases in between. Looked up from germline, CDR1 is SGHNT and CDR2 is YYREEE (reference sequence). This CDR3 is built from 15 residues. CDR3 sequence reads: CASSLDFRGDTEAFF. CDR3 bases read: TGTGCCAGCAGCTTGGACTTTCGAGGGGACACTGAA.

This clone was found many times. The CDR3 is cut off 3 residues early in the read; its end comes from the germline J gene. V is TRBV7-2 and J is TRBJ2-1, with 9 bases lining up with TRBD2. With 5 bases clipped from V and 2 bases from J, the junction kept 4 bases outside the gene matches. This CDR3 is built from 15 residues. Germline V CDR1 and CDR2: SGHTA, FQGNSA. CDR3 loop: CASSLQRGAYNEQFF. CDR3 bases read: TGTGCCAGCAGCCTGCAGCGGGGGGCCTACAATGAG.

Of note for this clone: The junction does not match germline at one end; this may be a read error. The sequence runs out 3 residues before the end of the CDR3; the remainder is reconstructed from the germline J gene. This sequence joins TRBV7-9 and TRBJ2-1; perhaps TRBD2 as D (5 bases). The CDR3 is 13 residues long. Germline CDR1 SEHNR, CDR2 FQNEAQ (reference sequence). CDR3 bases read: TGTTCCAGCAGCTTAAGTAAGCGGAATGAG. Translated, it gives CSSSLSKRNE. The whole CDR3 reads CSSSLSKRNEQFF.

CDR3 amino acids: CASSPGIAGDTQYF. Partial CDR3 DNA: TGTGCCAGCTCACCAGGGATAGCGGGAGATACG. This chain connects TRBV18 to TRBJ2-3; 7 nucleotides agree with TRBD2. The CDR3 is cut off 3 residues early in the read; its end comes from the germline J gene. The CDR3 totals 14 residues. The germline CDR1 and CDR2 sequences are KGHSH and LQKENI. V was pared by 2 bases and J by 5 bases, with 4 bases of the junction left unmatched.

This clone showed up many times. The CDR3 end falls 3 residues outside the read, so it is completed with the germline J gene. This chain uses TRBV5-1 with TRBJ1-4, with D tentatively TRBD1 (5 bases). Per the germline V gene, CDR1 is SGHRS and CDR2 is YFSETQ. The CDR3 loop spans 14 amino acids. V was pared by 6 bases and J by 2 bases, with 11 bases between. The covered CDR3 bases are TGCGCCAGCAACGGGGGGGACACTAATGAAAAA. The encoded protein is CASNGGDTNEK. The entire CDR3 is CASNGGDTNEKLFF.

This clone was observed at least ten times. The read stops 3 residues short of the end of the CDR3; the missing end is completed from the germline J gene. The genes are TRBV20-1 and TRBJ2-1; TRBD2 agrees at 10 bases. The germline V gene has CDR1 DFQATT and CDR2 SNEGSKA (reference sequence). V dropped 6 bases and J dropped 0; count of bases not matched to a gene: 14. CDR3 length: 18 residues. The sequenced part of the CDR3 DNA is TGCAGTGCCCAACCGGGACTAGCGACACCGAGCTCCTACAATGAG. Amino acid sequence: CSAQPGLATPSSYNE. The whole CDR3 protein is CSAQPGLATPSSYNEQFF.

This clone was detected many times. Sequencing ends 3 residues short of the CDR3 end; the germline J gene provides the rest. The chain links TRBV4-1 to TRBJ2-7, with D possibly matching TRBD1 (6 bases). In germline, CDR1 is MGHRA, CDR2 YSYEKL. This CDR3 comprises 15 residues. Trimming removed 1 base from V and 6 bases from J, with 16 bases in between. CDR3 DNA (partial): TGCGCCAGCAGCCAAGCCCTTGGGCAGGGGCGCGAG. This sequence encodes CASSQALGQGRE. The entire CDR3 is CASSQALGQGREQYF.

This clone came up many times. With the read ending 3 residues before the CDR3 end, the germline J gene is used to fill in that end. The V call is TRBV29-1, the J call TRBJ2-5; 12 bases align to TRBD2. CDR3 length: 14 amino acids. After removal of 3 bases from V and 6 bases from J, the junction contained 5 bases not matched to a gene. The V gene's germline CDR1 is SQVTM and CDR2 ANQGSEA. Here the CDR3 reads CSVELTSGRQTQYF. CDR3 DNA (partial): TGCAGCGTTGAGTTGACTAGCGGGAGACAGACC.